These 31 T cell receptor beta chains originate from one sample sequenced in a study of cytomegalovirus exposure and HLA in healthy donors (dated by TCRdb to the late 2010s). The library was built by means of the immunoSEQ multiplex PCR assay. The multiplex PCR relied on a mix of 60 forward primers for TCR Vbeta segments and 13 reverse primers for TCR Jbeta segments. As stored in TCRdb, this immuneACCESS dataset retains in-frame rearrangements with V and J assigned. A fraction of the clones does not appear; measured against another copy, unresolved V genes explain less than half of the discrepancy, and the remainder lacks a known reason. The sample table shows about 200,000 clones, and approximately 79% are seen once. The ten largest clones add up to 1.5% to 2% of the sample. Sequencing input: PBMCs. Receptors originate from a man aged 50-59 years in good health and CMV-seronegative.

The V and J genes are TRBV18 and TRBJ2-5; a weak D match, TRBD2 (6 bases). The end of the DNA fits TRBJ2-7 better, so the J call may be wrong. The CDR3 is 14 amino acids. Germline CDR1 KGHSH, CDR2 LQKENI. CDR3 nucleotides: TGTGCCAGCTCACCGGGGAGGATTTCCTACGAGCAGTACTTC. Protein: CASSPGRISYEQYF.

The CDR3 coding sequence is TGTGCCAGCGGTCCCGCGGGGGGGTCGAAGCCCCAGCATTTT. It translates to CASGPAGGSKPQHF. The genes are TRBV28 and TRBJ1-5; possibly TRBD1 for D (5 bases). Germline CDR1 is MDHEN and CDR2 is SYDVKM. The CDR3 loop spans 14 amino acids. The germline V and J ends were trimmed by 8 bases and 8 bases, with 19 bases remaining between them.

The chain uses TRBV27 and TRBJ2-5, with TRBD2 identical over 10 bases. Germline V CDR1 and CDR2: MNHEY, SMNVEV (reference sequence). CDR3 length: 18 residues. The ends lost 2 bases at V and 4 bases at J; junction bases unmatched: 13. The DNA of the CDR3 is TGTGCCAGCAGTTTAAGGGCAGCTGGGGCTAGCGGGAGAGAGACCCAGTACTTC. This encodes CASSLRAAGASGRETQYF.

The CDR3 loop is CASSRSGRDTGELFF. CDR3 sequence (DNA): TGCGCCAGCAGCCGTAGCGGGAGAGATACCGGGGAGCTGTTTTTT. The J gene is TRBJ2-2, the V gene TRBV4-1, with 9 bases lining up with TRBD2. V shed 4 bases and J 5 bases; nucleotides not matched to a gene: 5. The CDR3 extends over 15 amino acids. Germline CDR1 MGHRA, CDR2 YSYEKL.

The chain joins TRBV19 to TRBJ2-1; 8 nucleotides match TRBD2. Unmatched junction bases numbered 18, after V lost 1 base and J lost 1 base. The CDR3 contains 21 residues. CDR1 LNHDA and CDR2 SQIVND come from the germline V gene (reference sequence). As DNA, the CDR3 is TGTGCCAGTAGTATAGGGGCAAAAGGCGGGAGGCCCCGGCGATCCTACAATGAGCAGTTCTTC. This translates into CASSIGAKGGRPRRSYNEQFF.

The CDR3 protein is CASSWRGGGNEQFF. The CDR3 DNA reads TGTGCCAGCAGCTGGCGTGGGGGGGGGAATGAGCAGTTCTTC. The rearrangement joins TRBV7-3 to TRBJ2-1, with 7 bases matching TRBD2. Looked up from germline, CDR1 is SGHTA and CDR2 is FQGTGA. The junction had 7 bases not matched to a gene; V was cut back by 4 bases and J by 7 bases. The CDR3 is 14 amino acids.

Notes on this clone: At one boundary the junction diverges from the germline segment, which might be a read error. V is TRBV29-1 and J is TRBJ2-1; TRBD1 matches at 10 bases. CDR1 is SQVTM, CDR2 ANQGSEA, per germline. The CDR3 contains 14 residues. Written as DNA, the CDR3 is TGCAGCGTTAAAGAGGACAGGGGGAAGAATGAGCAGTTCTTC. Translating gives CSVKEDRGKNEQFF.

This clone has a handful of counts. This chain uses TRBV28 with TRBJ2-3, with 7 bases fitting TRBD1. The V gene end was trimmed by 4 bases and the J gene end by 6 bases; junction bases not matched to a gene: 13. The CDR3 length is 16 residues. Germline V gene lookup returns CDR1 MDHEN and CDR2 SYDVKM. This CDR3 reads CASSSWGRTRGDTQYF. The DNA of the CDR3 is TGTGCCAGCAGTTCCTGGGGGCGTACCAGGGGGGATACGCAGTATTTT.

This clone occurred a few times. V gene TRBV7-2 combines with J gene TRBJ2-1, with TRBD2 matching over 12 bases. Germline lookup yields CDR1 SGHTA and CDR2 FQGNSA. This CDR3 comprises 17 residues. Losses at the gene ends were 5 bases for V and 0 bases for J; bases not matched to a gene: 5. The CDR3 region is CASSLTSGRSSYNEQFF. The CDR3 bases are TGTGCCAGCAGCCTAACTAGCGGGAGGAGCTCCTACAATGAGCAGTTCTTC.

V gene TRBV4-1 combines with J gene TRBJ2-1; D possibly corresponds to TRBD1 (6 bases). Germline CDR1 MGHRA, CDR2 YSYEKL. The germline V and J ends were trimmed by 3 bases and 3 bases, with 15 bases remaining between them. This CDR3 has 16 amino acids. CDR3 amino acids: CASSHPGRGHYNEQFF. The CDR3 DNA reads as TGCGCCAGCAGCCATCCTGGCAGGGGACACTACAATGAGCAGTTCTTC.

The J gene is TRBJ2-5, the V gene TRBV30; no clear D gene. CDR1 and CDR2 from the germline V gene are GTSNPN and SVGIG (reference sequence). The CDR3 length is 12 residues. The V end lost 6 bases, the J end lost 0 bases, and 8 bases lay between the germline ends. CDR3 amino acids: CACRTDQETQYF. The CDR3, as DNA: TGTGCCTGTCGTACAGACCAAGAGACCCAGTACTTC.

The chain recombines TRBV14 with TRBJ2-5; TRBD1 agrees at 7 bases. The CDR3 spans 14 residues. V gave up 4 bases and J gave up 6 bases; unmatched junction bases: 8. Looked up from germline, CDR1 is SGHDN and CDR2 is FVKESK. The CDR3 DNA reads as TGTGCCAGCAGCCCTCCCGGGACAGAAAAGACCCAGTACTTC. The encoded protein is CASSPPGTEKTQYF.

The chain is built from TRBV18 and TRBJ2-2; D call uncertain. Germline CDR1 is KGHSH and CDR2 is LQKENI. The length of the CDR3 is 15 residues. Trimming took off 1 base at V and 4 bases at J, with 10 bases between the two ends. The CDR3 loop is CASSPLRGSTGELFF. The DNA of the CDR3 is TGTGCCAGCTCACCACTCCGAGGAAGCACCGGGGAGCTGTTTTTT.

This clone came up a few times. Other DNA sequences in the sample encode the same CDR3. Here the CDR3 DNA reads TGTGCCAGCAGCCAACATCACAGCCTGAACACTGAAGCTTTCTTT. Encoded protein: CASSQHHSLNTEAFF. V gene TRBV14 combines with J gene TRBJ1-1; D gene ambiguous. The V and J ends lost 2 bases and 0 bases respectively, with 10 bases between them. From germline, CDR1 is SGHDN and CDR2 FVKESK. This CDR3 contains 15 residues. The full variable domain, completed using reference TRBV14 and TRBJ1-1, is EAGVTQFPSHSVIEKGQTVTLRCDPISGHDNLYWYRRVMGKEIKFLLHFVKESKQDESGMPNNRFLAERTGGTYSTLKVQPAELEDSGVYFCASSQHHSLNTEAFFGQGTRLTVV.

This clone has just a few counts. This chain uses TRBV11-3 with TRBJ2-2; the D gene is possibly TRBD2 (5 bases). CDR3 length: 15 amino acids. Germline CDR1 reads SGHNT; CDR2 reads YENEEA. V was cut by 0 bases and J by 4 bases, with 9 bases left in between. The CDR3 DNA is TGTGCCAGCAGCTTAGAAAGCGGACTCACCGGGGAGCTGTTTTTT. Amino acids: CASSLESGLTGELFF. The full variable domain, with the rest looked up from reference TRBV11-3 and TRBJ2-2, is EAGVVQSPRYKIIEKKQPVAFWCNPISGHNTLYWYLQNLGQGPELLIRYENEEAVDDSQLPKDRFSAERLKGVDSTLKIQPAELGDSAVYLCASSLESGLTGELFFGEGSRLTVL.

The chain links TRBV10-3 to TRBJ1-2, with D tentatively TRBD1 (5 bases). Germline CDR1 and CDR2: ENHRY and SYGVKD. Between the trimmed V and J ends, which lost 4 bases and 8 bases, there was a span of 11 bases. This CDR3 spans 12 amino acids. The CDR3: CAISGQKGGYTF. Here the CDR3 DNA reads TGTGCCATCAGTGGACAGAAGGGAGGCTACACCTTC.

The chain links TRBV6-1 to TRBJ2-6; tentative D call: TRBD1 (5 bases). Germline V gene sequence: CDR1 MNHNS, CDR2 SASEGT. CDR3 length equals 14 residues. V lost 8 bases, J lost 7 bases, and 15 bases lay in between. The CDR3 DNA reads as TGTGCCAGCCATTTAGTAGGGGTAGCCAACGTCCTGACTTTC. Translated: CASHLVGVANVLTF.

This chain uses TRBV4-2 with TRBJ1-1; no definite D call. V lost 5 bases to trimming and J lost 1 base, with 5 bases between them. Germline V gene data show CDR1 as LGHNA and CDR2 as YNFKEQ. This CDR3 has 12 amino acids. The CDR3 DNA is TGTGCCAGCAGCGAGGGGAACACTGAAGCTTTCTTT. Amino acids: CASSEGNTEAFF.

Concerning this clone itself: The junction departs from germline at one end; a sequencing error may be responsible. This chain links TRBV25-1 with TRBJ2-1, with TRBD2 matching over 9 bases. Germline V gene lookup returns CDR1 MGHDK and CDR2 SYGVNS. This CDR3 has 15 residues. CDR3 in DNA: TGTGCCAGCATCAGAGCGGGAGGAAGGTACAATGAGCAGCTCTTC. This translates into CASIRAGGRYNEQLF.

This chain's CDR3 is CASSLRNRDRFTDTQYF. The CDR3 coding sequence is TGTGCCAGCAGCCTGCGGAACAGGGACAGATTCACAGATACGCAGTATTTT. V and J are TRBV27 and TRBJ2-3; TRBD1 matches at 7 bases. Germline CDR1 reads MNHEY; CDR2 reads SMNVEV (reference sequence). The CDR3 totals 17 residues. V was pared by 6 bases and J by 2 bases, with 14 bases of the junction left unmatched.

The chain employs TRBV5-1 and TRBJ2-3; 12 nucleotides match TRBD2. The germline CDR1 and CDR2 sequences are SGHRS and YFSETQ. This CDR3 has 15 residues. V was pared by 3 bases and J by 1 base, with 0 bases of the junction left unmatched. CDR3 sequence (DNA): TGCGCCAGCAGCTGGACTAGCGGGGGCACAGATACGCAGTATTTT. Translated, it gives CASSWTSGGTDTQYF.

The gene calls are TRBV14 and TRBJ1-2; 7 positions match TRBD1. This CDR3 spans 12 amino acids. J lost 6 bases, V lost 4 bases, and 2 bases had no gene match. Germline V gene sequence: CDR1 SGHDN, CDR2 FVKESK. CDR3 in DNA: TGTGCCAGCAGCCCGACAGGGAATGGCTACACCTTC. Its protein product is CASSPTGNGYTF.

The rearrangement links TRBV9 to TRBJ2-3, with 8 nucleotides matching TRBD1. The CDR3 has 15 residues. The V and J ends lost 3 bases and 0 bases, in that order; junction bases with no gene match: 3. Germline V CDR1 and CDR2: SGDLS, YYNGEE. The CDR3 nucleotides are TGTGCCAGCAGCGGCCGACAGGGGAGCACAGATACGCAGTATTTT. It is translated as CASSGRQGSTDTQYF.

This chain joins TRBV2 and TRBJ2-2, with 9 positions matching TRBD1. Trimming at V came to 6 bases and at J to 3 bases, leaving 8 bases not matched to a gene. The CDR3 length is 16 residues. Germline CDR1 SNHLY, CDR2 FYNNEI. DNA for the CDR3: TGTGCCAGCAGGGTACAGGGGGCGCTTGACACCGGGGAGCTGTTTTTT. Translated, it gives CASRVQGALDTGELFF. The full variable domain, rest sourced from reference TRBV2 and TRBJ2-2, is EPEVTQTPSHQVTQMGQEVILRCVPISNHLYFYWYRQILGQKVEFLVSFYNNEISEKSEIFDDQFSVERPDGSNFTLKIRSTKLEDSAMYFCASRVQGALDTGELFFGEGSRLTVL.

The genes are TRBV5-1 and TRBJ2-7, with 9 bases identical to TRBD2. The CDR3 extends over 16 amino acids. CDR1 SGHRS and CDR2 YFSETQ come from the germline V gene. Trimming took 1 base from V and 6 from J; bases not matched to a gene: 11. CDR3 nucleotides: TGCGCCAGCAGCTTGTCCGGGGGGCGAGCGGGAGGCGAGCAGTACTTC. It specifies CASSLSGGRAGGEQYF.

This clone was seen once. This sequence joins TRBV7-2 and TRBJ2-1; no firm D call. The V end lost 7 bases, the J end lost 8 bases, and 21 bases lay between the germline ends. This CDR3 is built from 15 residues. Per the germline V gene, CDR1 is SGHTA and CDR2 is FQGNSA. The CDR3 protein is CASIERTLAIDEQFF. DNA for the CDR3: TGTGCCAGCATCGAAAGAACCTTAGCAATCGATGAGCAGTTCTTC.

This sequence joins TRBV6-4 and TRBJ2-1; possible D gene TRBD2, 6 bases. This CDR3 spans 16 amino acids. Germline V gives CDR1 MRHNA, CDR2 SNTAGT. The V end was cut by 0 bases, the J end by 5 bases, with 14 bases between. The CDR3 bases are TGTGCCAGCAGTGACTCTCCTAGCGAGTACCACAATGAGCAGTTCTTC. It translates to CASSDSPSEYHNEQFF.

For the CDR3, the DNA is TGCGCCAGCAGCTTCAGCCAGGGGATCCTCTACGAGCAGTACTTC. Translating gives CASSFSQGILYEQYF. This chain links TRBV5-1 with TRBJ2-7; D may be TRBD1 (6 bases). Trimming took off 2 bases at V and 3 bases at J, with 15 bases between the two ends. Germline V gene data show CDR1 as SGHRS and CDR2 as YFSETQ. The CDR3 is 15 residues long.

J is TRBJ2-7 and V is TRBV5-1, with 7 bases fitting TRBD1. CDR3 length: 14 residues. The germline V gene has CDR1 SGHRS and CDR2 YFSETQ. V was clipped by 4 bases and J by 2 bases; unmatched bases: 6. CDR3: CASSLDRATYEQYF. For the CDR3, the DNA is TGCGCCAGCAGCCTAGACAGGGCCACCTACGAGCAGTACTTC.

The chain links TRBV4-1 to TRBJ1-4; TRBD1 is a possible D gene (5 bases). The CDR3 is made up of 15 amino acids. V was pared by 0 bases and J by 8 bases, with 13 bases between. Germline values: CDR1 MGHRA, CDR2 YSYEKL. The CDR3 sequence: CASSQERQGREKLFF. For the CDR3, the DNA is TGCGCCAGCAGCCAAGAGAGGCAGGGCAGGGAAAAACTGTTTTTT.

The rearrangement links TRBV12-1 to TRBJ2-1; the DNA was not used to check the table's D call, TRBD2. TRBV12-1 is deemed a pseudogene. CDR3 length: 13 amino acids. The CDR3 reads CASSFEAPNEQFF. The DNA of the CDR3 is TGTGCCAGCAGCTTTGAAGCGCCGAATGAGCAGTTCTTC.